Shown below are 24 T cell receptor beta chains from a single sample sequenced in a study of CD8+CD57+ T cells in acquired aplastic anemia. Individuals selected for sequencing had exhibited CD8+CD57+ cell expansion on flow cytometry. Genomic DNA constituted the template upon which TCR beta VDJ and CDR3 profiling was performed. TCRdb processed the reads anew with MiXCR; each CDR3 protein has one entry. The data show 89,000 or so distinct CDR3 sequences, 65% to 70% seen once. The specimen was sorted CD4+, CD8+, or CD8+CD57+ T cells (not recorded which) from PBMCs. The source of these receptors is a human donor with aplastic anemia.

In its sample, this clonotype was seen many times. The chain carries TRBV7-9 and TRBJ1-4, with 9 bases aligning to TRBD1. The CDR3 loop spans 15 amino acids. Germline CDR1 reads SEHNR; CDR2 reads FQNEAQ (reference sequence). V was pared by 4 bases and J by 7 bases, with 7 bases of the junction left unmatched. DNA for the CDR3: TGTGCCAGCAGCTCCCAGACAGGGGGACTTGAAAAACTGTTTTTT. As protein: CASSSQTGGLEKLFF.

On this clonotype: The junction shows a germline mismatch at one end, possibly a read error. The chain links TRBV10-2 to TRBJ2-5; the match to TRBD2 covers 8 bases. From germline, CDR1 is WSHSY and CDR2 SAAADI. This CDR3 region has 17 residues. In DNA, the CDR3 is TGTGCCAGCAGCCAAAGGGTGGGCGGGAGGACGCAAGAGACCCAGTACTTT. It codes for CASSQRVGGRTQETQYF.

This chain uses TRBV24-1 with TRBJ2-7; 7 bases fit TRBD1. Germline V gene sequence: CDR1 KGHDR, CDR2 SFDVKD. The CDR3 spans 14 residues. Trimming took 3 bases from V and 2 from J; bases not matched to a gene: 3. The CDR3 is CATSDLGQTYEQYF. Written as DNA, the CDR3 is TGTGCCACCAGTGATCTGGGACAGACCTACGAGCAGTACTTC.

The rearrangement links TRBV29-1 to TRBJ1-5, with 8 bases matching TRBD1. This CDR3 comprises 16 residues. Losses at the gene ends were 6 bases for V and 1 base for J; bases not matched to a gene: 11. Germline V gives CDR1 SQVTM, CDR2 ANQGSEA. CDR3 DNA sequence: TGCAGCGTCGTAAATGGACAGGGAAAGAGCAATCAGCCCCAGCATTTT. Translated: CSVVNGQGKSNQPQHF.

The V and J genes are TRBV20-1 and TRBJ2-3, with 7 positions matching TRBD1. Trimming at V came to 2 bases and at J to 4 bases, leaving 9 bases not matched to a gene. This CDR3 is 15 amino acids long. In germline, CDR1 is DFQATT, CDR2 SNEGSKA (reference sequence). The CDR3 region is CSARTPRDSADTQYF. DNA of the CDR3: TGCAGTGCTAGAACACCTAGGGACAGCGCAGATACGCAGTATTTT.

This clonotype was found many times. The chain has TRBV6-5 and TRBJ2-7, with D possibly being TRBD1 (5 bases). The CDR3 is 14 residues long. CDR1 is MNHEY and CDR2 is SVGAGI in the germline V gene. The V and J ends lost 2 bases and 5 bases respectively, with 13 bases between them. In nucleotides, the CDR3 is TGTGCCAGCAGTTACGACAGTTCCCTGGACGAGCAGTACTTC. It codes for CASSYDSSLDEQYF.

V gene TRBV24-1 combines with J gene TRBJ1-5; D unclear. Trimming pared 3 bases from V and 7 bases from J, leaving 9 bases between. Germline V gene sequence: CDR1 KGHDR, CDR2 SFDVKD. The CDR3 totals 13 residues. CDR3 region: CATSDRGGQPQHF. DNA for the CDR3: TGTGCCACCAGTGATCGAGGTGGACAGCCCCAGCATTTT.

This chain links TRBV15 with TRBJ2-3; maybe TRBD1 (6 bases). Per germline, CDR1 LNHNV and CDR2 YYDKDF (reference sequence). CDR3 length: 16 amino acids. Trimming cost V 1 base and J 3 bases, with 14 bases left between them. The chain's CDR3 is CATSRGDTLRTDTQYF. CDR3 nucleotide sequence: TGTGCCACCAGCAGAGGGGACACCCTTCGGACAGATACGCAGTATTTT. Full variable domain (remainder filled in from reference TRBV15 and TRBJ2-3): DAMVIQNPRYQVTQFGKPVTLSCSQTLNHNVMYWYQQKSSQAPKLLFHYYDKDFNNEADTPDNFQSRRPNTSFCFLDIRSPGLGDTAMYLCATSRGDTLRTDTQYFGPGTRLTVL.

The rearrangement joins TRBV29-1 to TRBJ1-2; TRBD1 aligns across 10 bases. Germline-derived CDR1 and CDR2 are SQVTM and ANQGSEA. This CDR3 spans 13 amino acids. V lost 5 bases and J lost 4; bases outside the gene matches: 4. This chain's CDR3 is CSVHWTGGYGYTF. The CDR3 DNA follows: TGCAGCGTTCATTGGACAGGGGGCTATGGCTACACCTTC.

The V and J genes are TRBV20-1 and TRBJ2-5, with 8 bases matching TRBD2. CDR3 length: 14 amino acids. The germline gives CDR1 DFQATT, CDR2 SNEGSKA (reference sequence). J gave up 6 bases and V 4 bases, and 10 bases lay outside the gene matches. This chain's CDR3 is CSAIPSGGAQTQYF. The CDR3 DNA reads as TGCAGTGCTATTCCCTCGGGAGGGGCTCAGACCCAGTACTTC.

The V call is TRBV7-3, the J call TRBJ2-2; D is possibly TRBD2 (6 bases). Deletions cut 1 base from V and 0 bases from J, with 9 bases between. The CDR3 is made up of 16 amino acids. Looked up from germline, CDR1 is SGHTA and CDR2 is FQGTGA. DNA for the CDR3: TGTGCCAGCAGCTTAAACGGGGGATCGAACACCGGGGAGCTGTTTTTT. Protein: CASSLNGGSNTGELFF.

The genes are TRBV20-1 and TRBJ2-1; unclear D gene. The CDR3 is 15 residues long. Germline lookup yields CDR1 DFQATT and CDR2 SNEGSKA (reference sequence). V lost 1 base to trimming and J lost 5 bases, with 15 bases between them. The CDR3 protein is CSARGIDRRNNEQFF. The CDR3 region has the DNA TGCAGTGCTAGAGGAATTGATCGACGGAACAATGAGCAGTTCTTC.

The chain has TRBV4-2 and TRBJ2-5, with 7 bases identical to TRBD2. The V gene's germline CDR1 is LGHNA and CDR2 YNFKEQ. With 3 bases clipped from V and 3 bases from J, the junction kept 7 bases outside the gene matches. The CDR3 runs to 15 residues. The CDR3 loop is CASSQAASGKETQYF. The DNA for the CDR3 is TGTGCCAGCAGCCAGGCGGCTAGCGGTAAAGAGACCCAGTACTTC.

Turning to this clonotype: A read error may be the cause here, since a much bigger clone is one base away. V gene TRBV11-2 combines with J gene TRBJ2-5, with D tentatively TRBD2 (5 bases). Germline V gives CDR1 SGHAT, CDR2 FQNNGV. Trimming shortened V by 5 bases and J by 5 bases, and 18 bases separated the two germline ends. The CDR3 has 15 amino acids. The CDR3 reads CASSLAPGYWETQYF. The CDR3 DNA reads TGTGCCAGCAGCCTAGCACCCGGATATTGGGAGACCCAGTACTTC.

The chain uses TRBV24-1 and TRBJ2-7; 9 bases map to TRBD2. This CDR3 region has 14 residues. V lost 1 base to trimming and J lost 6 bases; unmatched junction nucleotides: 3. CDR1 KGHDR and CDR2 SFDVKD come from the germline V gene. The CDR3 loop is CATSDLAGGSEQYF. For the CDR3, the DNA is TGTGCCACCAGTGATTTAGCGGGAGGAAGCGAGCAGTACTTC.

The rearrangement uses TRBV19 and TRBJ1-2, with D unclear. Germline CDR1 LNHDA, CDR2 SQIVND (reference sequence). Between the trimmed V and J ends, which lost 3 bases and 7 bases, there was a span of 6 bases. This CDR3 region has 11 residues. CDR3 bases: TGTGCCAGTAGTATCGCGGGTGGCTACACCTTC. It translates to CASSIAGGYTF.

This chain connects TRBV20-1 to TRBJ2-7; TRBD1 agrees at 8 bases. The CDR3 extends over 14 amino acids. Trimming at V came to 3 bases and at J to 2 bases, leaving 6 bases not matched to a gene. Germline CDR1 is DFQATT and CDR2 is SNEGSKA (reference sequence). CDR3 loop: CSASSTGVAYEQYF. The DNA for the CDR3 is TGCAGTGCTAGTTCGACAGGGGTAGCCTACGAGCAGTACTTC.

This clonotype was counted many times. The chain is built from TRBV4-2 and TRBJ2-7; no clear D. Germline V lookup: CDR1 LGHNA, CDR2 YNFKEQ. The CDR3 totals 12 residues. Between the trimmed V and J ends, which lost 0 bases and 11 bases, there was a span of 11 bases. CDR3 in DNA: TGTGCCAGCAGCCAAGAACCAGCATCGAAGTACTTC. Amino acids: CASSQEPASKYF.

V is TRBV5-1 and J is TRBJ1-1; possibly TRBD1 for D (6 bases). The V end lost 0 bases, the J end lost 6 bases, and 9 bases lay between the germline ends. The CDR3 spans 13 residues. The germline CDR1 and CDR2 sequences are SGHRS and YFSETQ. The DNA of the CDR3 is TGCGCCAGCAGCTTGGATAGGGGGGCTGAAGCTTTCTTT. Protein product: CASSLDRGAEAFF. The full variable domain, completed using reference TRBV5-1 and TRBJ1-1, is KAGVTQTPRYLIKTRGQQVTLSCSPISGHRSVSWYQQTPGQGLQFLFEYFSETQRNKGNFPGRFSGRQFSNSRSEMNVSTLELGDSALYLCASSLDRGAEAFFGQGTRLTVV.

V usage is TRBV20-1 and J usage is TRBJ2-6; D gene ambiguous. V lost 3 bases and J 2 bases, leaving 5 bases between the germline ends. CDR3 length: 13 amino acids. Germline V gene data show CDR1 as DFQATT and CDR2 as SNEGSKA (reference sequence). The CDR3 reads CSARKPGANVLTF. CDR3 bases: TGCAGTGCTAGGAAGCCTGGGGCCAACGTCCTGACTTTC.

The J gene is TRBJ1-5, the V gene TRBV7-2; no clear D gene. Trimming took 2 bases from V and 5 from J, leaving 7 bases between them. Germline V CDR1 and CDR2: SGHTA, FQGNSA. The CDR3 is 13 amino acids. The CDR3 region has the DNA TGTGCCAGCAGCTTACGAGGAGATCAGCCCCAGCATTTT. Amino acids: CASSLRGDQPQHF.

V is TRBV24-1 and J is TRBJ2-1; D ambiguous. With 3 bases removed from V and 9 bases from J, the gap between germline ends came to 11 bases. CDR3 length: 13 residues. Per germline, CDR1 KGHDR and CDR2 SFDVKD. CDR3 loop: CATSDNFVGEQFF. CDR3 bases: TGTGCCACCAGTGATAATTTCGTAGGTGAGCAGTTCTTC.

The genes are TRBV7-9 and TRBJ2-3, with 10 nucleotides matching TRBD1. This CDR3 comprises 14 residues. Germline values: CDR1 SEHNR, CDR2 FQNEAQ (reference sequence). V lost 5 bases to trimming and J lost 6 bases; unmatched junction nucleotides: 5. CDR3: CASSPTGGADTQYF. For the CDR3, the DNA is TGTGCCAGCAGCCCGACAGGGGGCGCCGATACGCAGTATTTT.

This chain connects TRBV10-3 to TRBJ1-2; D perhaps matches TRBD1 (6 bases). There are 13 residues in the CDR3. CDR1 ENHRY and CDR2 SYGVKD come from the germline V gene. Trimming cost V 0 bases and J 8 bases, with 10 bases left between them. DNA for the CDR3: TGTGCCATCAGTGAGTCGAGGGGGGACGGCTACACCTTC. It is translated as CAISESRGDGYTF.